This TCR beta chain was observed in a study of OX40 agonist ivuxolimab in advanced cancers. Broadly, across the study: The costimulatory receptor OX40 (CD134) was targeted by ivuxolimab, a fully human IgG2 agonistic monoclonal antibody. Three dose-escalation patients achieved partial responses, one with hepatocellular carcinoma and two with cutaneous melanoma. Prior anti-PD-1, anti-PD-L1 or anti-CTLA-4 therapy was permitted, and approximately 40% of dose-escalation patients had received checkpoint inhibitors. The purpose of peripheral TCRbeta sequencing was to test whether ivuxolimab changed TCR sequence diversity and led to clonal T-cell expansion. In the dose-escalation cohort, 82.7% of patients were male, and the mean age was about 55 years, with a range of roughly 20 to 79. Among the 50 to 55 dose-escalation patients, roughly 20 had hepatocellular carcinoma, around 15 melanoma, 9 renal cell carcinoma and 9 head and neck cancer. The monotherapy dose-escalation portion (N of about 47 patients) of the phase I ivuxolimab trial is reported in the paper. Intravenous ivuxolimab was administered to patients every 2 weeks at six dose levels: 0.01, 0.1, 0.3, 1.5, 3 and 10 mg/kg. What the work shows at the level of the full study, not this receptor alone: The antigen specificity of the peripheral T cells that underwent clonal expansion was not determined. In the 0.1-3.0 mg/kg groups, partial responders were among the patients with the lowest normalized peripheral clonal expansion, particularly in CD8+ T cells. At doses of 0.1 to 3.0 mg/kg, clonal expansion of both CD4+ and CD8+ blood T cells was observed from baseline to week 6. Low levels of normalized T-cell clonal expansion were also seen in some nonresponding patients. On average, CD8+ T cells showed more expanded clones than CD4+ T cells after ivuxolimab.

The trial excluded patients who had a history of autoimmune disease or who were on systemic immunosuppression. Peripheral blood for TCR sequencing was collected from all dose cohorts at baseline, on cycle 4 day 1, and on cycle 7 day 1. The samples were drawn from a first-in-human, open-label, multicenter phase I dose-escalation trial of ivuxolimab. Adults with locally advanced or metastatic melanoma, renal cell, hepatocellular, or head and neck squamous cell carcinoma were enrolled in the trial. Before TCR sequencing, CD4+ and CD8+ T cells were separately sorted from peripheral blood. Genomic DNA was extracted from sorted cells for sequencing of the TCRbeta CDR3 region. The immunoSEQ Assay was used to sequence the TCRbeta CDR3 regions. In TCRdb, the immuneACCESS table is reduced to in-frame sequences with V and J assigned. These tables do not hold every clone; where another copy was compared, an unresolved V gene accounts for under half, and the others remain unexplained. Within this sample are 50,000 to 55,000 clones, with 80% of them counted one time only. The ten top clones hold 3.9% of the sample.

Concerning this clone: Its target antigen remains unknown. Per-base quality was not reported, and no clone a single base away is much larger than it.

This clonotype was obtained from an adult with an advanced solid tumor such as melanoma, head and neck, liver or kidney cancer. The sequencing used CD4+ or CD8+ T cells sorted from blood, collected in a trial of the OX40 agonist ivuxolimab.

The bases read TGTGCCAGCAGCGTATACGGGGACCGGTCCTCCTACGAGCAGTACTTC. It specifies CASSVYGDRSSYEQYF. The chain joins TRBV9 to TRBJ2-7, with the D call perhaps TRBD1 or TRBD2, each one matching 5 bases. Its CDR3 holds 16 amino acids, cysteine through phenylalanine. Just CDR3 DNA is preserved here, 48 bases in frame from base 1. CDR1 is given as SGDLS and CDR2 as YYNGEE, both from the germline V gene. V loses 1 base, J loses 0 bases, and the germline ends lie 14 bases apart.